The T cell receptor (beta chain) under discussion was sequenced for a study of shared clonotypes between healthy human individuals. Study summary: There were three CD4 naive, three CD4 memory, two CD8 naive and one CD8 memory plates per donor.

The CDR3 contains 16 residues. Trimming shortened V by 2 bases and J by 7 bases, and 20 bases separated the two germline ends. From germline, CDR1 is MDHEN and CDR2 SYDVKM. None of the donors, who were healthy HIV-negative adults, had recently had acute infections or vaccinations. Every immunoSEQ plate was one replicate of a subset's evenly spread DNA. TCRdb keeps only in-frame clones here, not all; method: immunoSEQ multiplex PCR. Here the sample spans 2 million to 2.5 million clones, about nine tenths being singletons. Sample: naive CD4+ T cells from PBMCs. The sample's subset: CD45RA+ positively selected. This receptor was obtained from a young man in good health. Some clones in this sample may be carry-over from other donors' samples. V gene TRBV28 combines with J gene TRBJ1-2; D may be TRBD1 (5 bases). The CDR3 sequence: CASSLPGVIGVGGYTF. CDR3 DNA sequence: TGTGCCAGCAGTTTACCCGGGGTTATAGGGGTAGGTGGCTACACCTTC.